The entry that follows covers one T cell receptor (beta chain) sequence. Its target antigen remains unknown. Per-nucleotide qualities are absent, and no much larger clonotype sits a single base away. This sample is part of a study of blood T cell repertoires in COVID-19 (TCRdb year 2020). About the full investigation: Samples covering the acute and convalescent phases of COVID-19 were provided by collaborators in the United States, Italy and Spain. The prospective study material was composed of cDNA or gDNA derived from T cells, B-cell-depleted T cells, or PBMCs. Deeply sampled blood TCRbeta repertoires from subjects exposed to, actively infected with, or recovered from COVID-19 were included in the dataset. The repertoires were released in a freely available public database intended as a resource for research on the immune response to SARS-CoV-2. Samples were obtained from the ongoing ImmuneRACE study (first 160 participants) and from 1,200 or so subjects provided by 6 global collaborators. The sample metadata nearly always contained a de-identified subject ID, COVID-19 status, age in years and sex. HLA class I and class II types, where available, came from metadata supplied by the sample provider rather than from assay-based typing. Overall study outcomes, separate from this receptor: The quantity of clinical and demographic metadata differed by source and by participant and was supplied without curation.

V and J lose 5 bases and 2 bases, and a span of 14 bases separates them. The germline V gene sets CDR1 to SNHLY and CDR2 to FYNNEI. From its cysteine to its phenylalanine, the CDR3 spans 15 amino acids. Solely the CDR3 DNA is kept, with 45 bases framed from the first base. The collaborating institutions used their own protocols to collect whole blood in K2EDTA tubes. For TCRbeta analysis, collaborator samples were shipped as frozen whole blood, as isolated PBMCs, or as DNA extracted from either sample type. TCRbeta CDR3 regions were amplified from genomic DNA using the immunoSEQ Assay, a bias-controlled multiplex PCR. Regarding the original processing steps: Nucleated cell counts per sample were estimated from amplification of reference gene primers within the assay. To quantify the absolute abundance of each unique TCRbeta CDR3 rearrangement, sequence reads were collapsed and filtered. Productive Simpson clonality was computed per sample as the square root of Simpson's diversity index over productive rearrangements. The source is immuneACCESS, and TCRdb retained only in-frame sequences with V and J called. Part of the clones is not carried over; for the studies checked, unresolved V genes explain less than half of this, and the remainder is unexplained. That table furnishes V, J and clone size, whereas the DNA furnished D and trimming. For this sample the table gives 35,000 to 50,000 clones, of which approximately 90% were detected only once. Approximately 4.9% of the sample belongs to the ten largest clones.

Recombination connected TRBV2 to TRBJ2-3; possibly the D gene is TRBD1, per 5 matching bases. Sequencing was done on a sample of peripheral blood. The source is a human donor in a cohort sampled during active COVID-19. The CDR3 region: CASSPGAVYTDTQYF. The bases read TGTGCCAGCAGTCCTGGGGCGGTTTACACAGATACGCAGTATTTT.